This entry concerns a single TCR beta chain. Since a much larger clone is just one base distant, this may be a read error. For repertoire sequencing, the TCR beta CDR3 regions were amplified from RNA transcripts. The first round was an RT-PCR with HTBI primers, and the second round was a multiplex PCR. TCRdb fed the multiplex PCR reads into MiXCR, producing one record per CDR3 protein. The table lists 20,000 to 25,000 distinct CDR3 sequences, almost 50% of them singletons. The data were obtained in a study of Graves' ophthalmopathy and Graves' hyperthyroidism. Study information: The collection of peripheral blood took place at initial diagnosis, before any treatment.

Orbital computed tomography, together with clinical symptoms, serum thyroxine, TRAb and thyroid ultrasound, was used for diagnosis. This CDR3 is 15 amino acids long. Germline V gene sequence: CDR1 KGHSH, CDR2 LQKENI. This rearrangement joins TRBV18 to TRBJ2-7; possibly TRBD1 or TRBD2 for D (5 bases each). The TCR was taken from an adult woman with stable Graves' hyperthyroidism. The source material was peripheral blood. CDR3 in DNA: TGTGCCAGCCCACCAAGAGGGACCAACTCCTACGAGCAGTACTTC. Protein sequence: CASPPRGTNSYEQYF.